This T cell receptor beta chain was found in a study of T cells after yellow fever vaccination. General study points: Compared with primary, the secondary response was weaker and peaked at day 5, not 15.

One entry per CDR3 protein, called by TCRdb with MiXCR from the 5' RACE reads. The sample lists 300,000 to 450,000 distinct CDR3 sequences, roughly 8.6% seen once, with 17% in the top ten. This clonotype occurred a few times. Its target is unknown. The length of the CDR3 is 14 residues. The V gene end was trimmed by 2 bases and the J gene end by 3 bases; junction bases not matched to a gene: 3. This sequence joins TRBV12-3 or TRBV12-4 and TRBJ1-2, with 7 bases lining up with TRBD1. This sequence originates from a man aged 18 to 29 who received the YFV17D yellow fever vaccine. Sample: PBMCs, taken approximately 40 days after the first yellow fever vaccination. CDR3 residues: CASSLRGHYYGYTF. CDR3 sequence (DNA): TGTGCCAGCAGTTTAAGGGGGCATTACTATGGCTACACCTTC.